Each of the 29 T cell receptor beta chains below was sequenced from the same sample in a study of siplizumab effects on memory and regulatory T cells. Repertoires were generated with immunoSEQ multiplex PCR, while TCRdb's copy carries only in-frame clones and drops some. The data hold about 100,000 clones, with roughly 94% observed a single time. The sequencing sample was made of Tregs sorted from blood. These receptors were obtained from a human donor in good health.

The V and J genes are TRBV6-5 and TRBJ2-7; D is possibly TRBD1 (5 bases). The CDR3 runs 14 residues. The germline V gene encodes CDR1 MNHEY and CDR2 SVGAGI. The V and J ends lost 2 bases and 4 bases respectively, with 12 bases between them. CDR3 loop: CASSYRQGLYEQYF. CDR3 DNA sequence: TGTGCCAGCAGTTACCGCCAGGGATTGTACGAGCAGTACTTC.

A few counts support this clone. CDR3: CAWSRGLAGKWVTQYF. CDR3 in DNA: TGTGCCTGGAGCAGAGGACTAGCGGGAAAGTGGGTTACGCAGTATTTT. V usage is TRBV30 and J usage is TRBJ2-3, with TRBD2 matching 12 bases. The CDR3 contains 16 residues. The germline V gene encodes CDR1 GTSNPN and CDR2 SVGIG (reference sequence). J was trimmed by 8 bases and V by 3 bases; bases with no gene match: 12. The entire variable domain, with the rest obtained from reference TRBV30 and TRBJ2-3, is as follows: SQTIHQWPATLVQPVGSPLSLECTVEGTSNPNLYWYRQAAGRGLQLLFYSVGIGQISSEVPQNLSASRPQDRQFILSSKKLLLSDSGFYLCAWSRGLAGKWVTQYFGPGTRLTVL.

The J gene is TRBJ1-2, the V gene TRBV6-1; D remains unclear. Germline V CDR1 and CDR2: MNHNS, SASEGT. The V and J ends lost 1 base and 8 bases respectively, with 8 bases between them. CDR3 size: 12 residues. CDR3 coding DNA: TGTGCCAGCAGTGAAGGCCTATGGGGCTACACCTTC. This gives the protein CASSEGLWGYTF.

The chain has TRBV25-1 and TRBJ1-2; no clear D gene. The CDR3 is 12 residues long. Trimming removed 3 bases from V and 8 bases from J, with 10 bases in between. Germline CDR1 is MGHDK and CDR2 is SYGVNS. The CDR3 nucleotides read TGTGCCAGCAGTGAGGCAATGGGGGGCTACACCTTC. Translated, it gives CASSEAMGGYTF.

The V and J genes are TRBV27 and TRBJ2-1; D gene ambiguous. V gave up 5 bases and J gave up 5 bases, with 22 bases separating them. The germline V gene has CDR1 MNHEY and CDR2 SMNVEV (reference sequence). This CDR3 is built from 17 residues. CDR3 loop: CASSPHPVLAADNEQFF. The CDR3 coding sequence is TGTGCCAGCAGTCCCCACCCAGTGTTGGCTGCGGACAATGAGCAGTTCTTC.

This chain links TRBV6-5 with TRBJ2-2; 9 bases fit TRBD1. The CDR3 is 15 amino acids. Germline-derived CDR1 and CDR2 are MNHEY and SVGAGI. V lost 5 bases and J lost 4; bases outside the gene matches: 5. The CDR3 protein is CASSNGQGRTGELFF. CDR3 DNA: TGTGCCAGCAGTAATGGACAGGGGCGCACCGGGGAGCTGTTTTTT.

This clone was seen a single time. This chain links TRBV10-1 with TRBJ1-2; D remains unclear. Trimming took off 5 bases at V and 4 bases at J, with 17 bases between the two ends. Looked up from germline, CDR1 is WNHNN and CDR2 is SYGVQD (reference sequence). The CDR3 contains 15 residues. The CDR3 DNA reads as TGCGCCAGCAGTAAGCTGAGTTTTGTGGGCTATGGCTACACCTTC. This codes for CASSKLSFVGYGYTF.

CDR3 in DNA: TGTGCCAGGGGACTAGCGGGTAAAAATGAGCAGTTCTTC. This gives the protein CARGLAGKNEQFF. The rearrangement uses TRBV21-1 and TRBJ2-1; the tabulated D call, TRBD2, remains unverified against the DNA. TRBV21-1 is a pseudogene segment. This CDR3 comprises 13 residues.

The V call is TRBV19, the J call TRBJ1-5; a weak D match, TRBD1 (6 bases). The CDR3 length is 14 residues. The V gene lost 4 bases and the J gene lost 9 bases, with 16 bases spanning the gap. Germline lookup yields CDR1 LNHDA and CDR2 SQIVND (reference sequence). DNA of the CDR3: TGTGCCAGTAGTACGACAGGTTATAGTTCGCCCCAGCATTTT. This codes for CASSTTGYSSPQHF.

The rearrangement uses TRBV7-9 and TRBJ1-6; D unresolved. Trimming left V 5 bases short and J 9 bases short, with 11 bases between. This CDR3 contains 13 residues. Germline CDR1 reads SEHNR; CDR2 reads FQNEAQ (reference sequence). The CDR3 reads CASSPIAGSPLHF. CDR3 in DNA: TGTGCCAGCAGCCCCATAGCGGGTTCACCCCTCCACTTT.

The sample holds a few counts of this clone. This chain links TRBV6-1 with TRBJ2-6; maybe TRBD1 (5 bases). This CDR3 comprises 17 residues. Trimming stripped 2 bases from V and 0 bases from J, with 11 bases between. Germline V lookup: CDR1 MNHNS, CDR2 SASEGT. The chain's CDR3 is CASSEQGIGSGANVLTF. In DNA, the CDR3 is TGTGCCAGCAGTGAACAGGGAATAGGCTCTGGGGCCAACGTCCTGACTTTC.

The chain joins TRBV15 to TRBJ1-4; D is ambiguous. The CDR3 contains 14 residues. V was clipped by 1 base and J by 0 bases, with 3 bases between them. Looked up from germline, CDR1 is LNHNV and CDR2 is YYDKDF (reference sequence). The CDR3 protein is CATSRATTNEKLFF. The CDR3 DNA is TGTGCCACCAGCAGAGCTACAACTAATGAAAAACTGTTTTTT.

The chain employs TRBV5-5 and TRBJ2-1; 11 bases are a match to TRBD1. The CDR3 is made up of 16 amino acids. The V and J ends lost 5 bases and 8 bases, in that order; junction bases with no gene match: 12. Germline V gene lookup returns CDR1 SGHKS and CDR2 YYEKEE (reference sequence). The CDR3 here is CASSPRTGGLLDEQFF. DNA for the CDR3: TGTGCCAGCAGTCCCCGGACAGGGGGCCTCCTGGATGAGCAGTTCTTC.

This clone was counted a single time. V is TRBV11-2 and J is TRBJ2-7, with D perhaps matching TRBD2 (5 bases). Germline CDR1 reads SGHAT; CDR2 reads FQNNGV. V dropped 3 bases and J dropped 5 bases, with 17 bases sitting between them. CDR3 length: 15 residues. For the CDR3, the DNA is TGTGCCAGCAGCTTCCTAGAGGGAGTAGCCCACGAGCAGTACTTC. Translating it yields CASSFLEGVAHEQYF.

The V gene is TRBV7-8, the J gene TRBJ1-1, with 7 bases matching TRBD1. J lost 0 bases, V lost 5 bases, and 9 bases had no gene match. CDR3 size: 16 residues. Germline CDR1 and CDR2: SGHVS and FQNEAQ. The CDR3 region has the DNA TGTGCCAGCAGCACCCCGACAGGGTTTATGAACACTGAAGCTTTCTTT. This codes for CASSTPTGFMNTEAFF.

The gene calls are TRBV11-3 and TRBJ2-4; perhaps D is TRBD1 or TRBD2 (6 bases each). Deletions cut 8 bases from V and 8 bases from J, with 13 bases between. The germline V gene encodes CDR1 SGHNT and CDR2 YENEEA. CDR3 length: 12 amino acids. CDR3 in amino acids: CASGMRGDIQYF. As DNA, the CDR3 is TGTGCCAGCGGTATGAGGGGGGACATTCAGTACTTC.

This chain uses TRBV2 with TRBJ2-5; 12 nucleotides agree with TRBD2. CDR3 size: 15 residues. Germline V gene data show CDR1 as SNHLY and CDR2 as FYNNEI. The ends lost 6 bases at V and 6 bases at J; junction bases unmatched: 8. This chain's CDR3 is CASSATSGSIQTQYF. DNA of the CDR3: TGTGCCAGCAGCGCGACTAGCGGGAGTATCCAGACCCAGTACTTC. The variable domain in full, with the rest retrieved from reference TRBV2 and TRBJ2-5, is EPEVTQTPSHQVTQMGQEVILRCVPISNHLYFYWYRQILGQKVEFLVSFYNNEISEKSEIFDDQFSVERPDGSNFTLKIRSTKLEDSAMYFCASSATSGSIQTQYFGPGTRLLVL.

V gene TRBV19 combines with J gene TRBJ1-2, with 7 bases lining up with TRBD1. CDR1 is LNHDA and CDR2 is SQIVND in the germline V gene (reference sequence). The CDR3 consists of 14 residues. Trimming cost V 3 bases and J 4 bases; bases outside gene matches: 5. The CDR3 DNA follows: TGTGCCAGTAGTATGGTCGGGACAGCCTATGGCTACACCTTC. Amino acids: CASSMVGTAYGYTF.

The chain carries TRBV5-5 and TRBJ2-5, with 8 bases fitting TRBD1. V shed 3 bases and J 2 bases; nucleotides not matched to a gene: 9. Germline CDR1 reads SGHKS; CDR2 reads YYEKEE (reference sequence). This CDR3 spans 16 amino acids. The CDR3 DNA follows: TGTGCCAGCAGCTCAATTGGGGGGACAGGTCAAGAGACCCAGTACTTC. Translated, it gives CASSSIGGTGQETQYF.

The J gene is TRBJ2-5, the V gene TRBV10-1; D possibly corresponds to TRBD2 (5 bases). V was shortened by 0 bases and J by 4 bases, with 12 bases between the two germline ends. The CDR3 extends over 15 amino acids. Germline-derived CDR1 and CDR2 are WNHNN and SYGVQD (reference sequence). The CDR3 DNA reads TGCGCCAGCAGTGAGTCGAGGGCGGGCGGAGAGACCCAGTACTTC. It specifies CASSESRAGGETQYF.

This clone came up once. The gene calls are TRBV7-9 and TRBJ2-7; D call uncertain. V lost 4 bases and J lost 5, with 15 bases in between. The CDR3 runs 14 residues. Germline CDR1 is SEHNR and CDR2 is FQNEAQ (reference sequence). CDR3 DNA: TGTGCCAGCAGCTCGCGTAGGGTCCCTAACGAGCAGTACTTC. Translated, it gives CASSSRRVPNEQYF.

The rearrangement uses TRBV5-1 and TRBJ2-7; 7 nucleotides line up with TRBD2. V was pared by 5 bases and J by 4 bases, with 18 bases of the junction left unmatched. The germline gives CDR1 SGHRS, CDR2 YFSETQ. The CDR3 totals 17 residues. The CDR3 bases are TGCGCCAGCAGTTCGCCACTCCGGGGAGGGCGCCGGTACGAGCAGTACTTC. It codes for CASSSPLRGGRRYEQYF.

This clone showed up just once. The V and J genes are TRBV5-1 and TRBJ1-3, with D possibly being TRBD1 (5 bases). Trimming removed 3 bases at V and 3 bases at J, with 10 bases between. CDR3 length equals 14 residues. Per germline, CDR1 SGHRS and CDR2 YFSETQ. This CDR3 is CASSSTGGGNTIYF. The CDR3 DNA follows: TGCGCCAGCAGCTCCACGGGGGGTGGAAACACCATATATTTT.

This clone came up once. The CDR3 nucleotides are TGTGCCAGCAGCTTCCAGGGGTGGACAGGGGGATCGTACAATGAGCAGTTCTTC. Its translation is CASSFQGWTGGSYNEQFF. The V and J genes are TRBV11-1 and TRBJ2-1; TRBD1 agrees at 10 bases. Germline V gene data show CDR1 as SGHAT and CDR2 as FQDESV (reference sequence). The CDR3 is 18 residues long. The V and J ends lost 3 bases and 4 bases, in that order; junction bases with no gene match: 12.

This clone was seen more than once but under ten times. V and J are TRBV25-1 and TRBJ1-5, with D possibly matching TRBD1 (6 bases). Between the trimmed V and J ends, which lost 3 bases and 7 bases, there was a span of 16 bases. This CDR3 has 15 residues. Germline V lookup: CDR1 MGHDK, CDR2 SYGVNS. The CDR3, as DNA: TGTGCCAGCAGTGATAACGGGGGGGCGGGCCAGCCCCAGCATTTT. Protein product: CASSDNGGAGQPQHF.

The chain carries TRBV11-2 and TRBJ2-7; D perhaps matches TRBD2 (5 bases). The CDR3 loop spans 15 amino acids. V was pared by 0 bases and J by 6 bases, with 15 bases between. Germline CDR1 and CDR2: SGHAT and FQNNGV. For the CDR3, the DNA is TGTGCCAGCAGCTTAGAACTTCTAAGCGCGGGCGAGCAGTACTTC. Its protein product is CASSLELLSAGEQYF. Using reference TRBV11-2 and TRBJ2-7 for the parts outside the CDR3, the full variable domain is EAGVAQSPRYKIIEKRQSVAFWCNPISGHATLYWYQQILGQGPKLLIQFQNNGVVDDSQLPKDRFSAERLKGVDSTLKIQPAKLEDSAVYLCASSLELLSAGEQYFGPGTRLTVT.

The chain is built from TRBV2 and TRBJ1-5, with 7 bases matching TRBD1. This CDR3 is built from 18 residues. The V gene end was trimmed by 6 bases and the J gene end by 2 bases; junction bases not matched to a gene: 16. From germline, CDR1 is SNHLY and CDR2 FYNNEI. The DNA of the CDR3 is TGTGCCAGCAGCAAACGGGACAGATTCGGCTGGGGCAATCAGCCCCAGCATTTT. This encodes CASSKRDRFGWGNQPQHF.

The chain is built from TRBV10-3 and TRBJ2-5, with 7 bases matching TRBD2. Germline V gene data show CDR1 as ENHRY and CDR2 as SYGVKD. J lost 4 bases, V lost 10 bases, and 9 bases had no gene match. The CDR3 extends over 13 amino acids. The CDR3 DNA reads TGTGCCACCGGGGGGAGATCGGGAGAGACCCAGTACTTC. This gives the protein CATGGRSGETQYF.

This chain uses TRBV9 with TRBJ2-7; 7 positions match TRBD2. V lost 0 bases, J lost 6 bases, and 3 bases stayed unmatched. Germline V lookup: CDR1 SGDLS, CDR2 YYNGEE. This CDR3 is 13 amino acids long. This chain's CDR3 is CASSVASSGEQYF. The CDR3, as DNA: TGTGCCAGCAGCGTAGCTTCTAGCGGCGAGCAGTACTTC.